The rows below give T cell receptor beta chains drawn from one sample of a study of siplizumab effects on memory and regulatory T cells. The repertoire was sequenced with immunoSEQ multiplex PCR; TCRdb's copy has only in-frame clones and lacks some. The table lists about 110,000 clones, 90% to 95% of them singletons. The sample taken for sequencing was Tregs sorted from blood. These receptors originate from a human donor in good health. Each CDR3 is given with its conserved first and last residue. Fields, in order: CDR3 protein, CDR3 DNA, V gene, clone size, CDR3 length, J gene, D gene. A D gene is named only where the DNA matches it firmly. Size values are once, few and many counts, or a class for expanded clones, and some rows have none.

CDR3: CASSASGSISYEQYF
DNA: TGCGCCAGCAGCGCAAGCGGGAGTATTTCCTACGAGCAGTACTTC
V: TRBV5-1
size: .
length: 15
J: TRBJ2-7
D: TRBD2

CDR3: CASSEAQGRQNTIYF
DNA: TGTGCCAGCAGTGAAGCCCAGGGGCGGCAAAACACCATATATTTT
V: TRBV6-1
size: .
length: 15
J: TRBJ1-3
D: .

CDR3: CASSEAGQYNQPQHF
DNA: TGTGCCAGCAGTGAAGCGGGCCAGTACAATCAGCCCCAGCATTTT
V: TRBV6-1
size: .
length: 15
J: TRBJ1-5
D: .

CDR3: CASSLGSEGYEQYF
DNA: TGTGCCAGCAGCTTAGGATCCGAGGGCTACGAGCAGTACTTC
V: TRBV11-2
size: .
length: 14
J: TRBJ2-7
D: .

CDR3: CASSLAPGGVGYTF
DNA: TGCGCCAGCAGCTTGGCCCCGGGGGGAGTAGGCTACACCTTC
V: TRBV5-1
size: once
length: 14
J: TRBJ1-2
D: .

CDR3: CASSDSYEQYF
DNA: TGTGCCAGTAGTGACTCCTACGAGCAGTACTTC
V: TRBV19
size: .
length: 11
J: TRBJ2-7
D: .

CDR3: CASSRGTLGPEAFF
DNA: TGTGCCAGTAGTAGAGGGACTTTAGGCCCTGAAGCTTTCTTT
V: TRBV19
size: .
length: 14
J: TRBJ1-1
D: .

CDR3: CASSLSQNTEAFF
DNA: TGTGCCAGCTCTCTCAGCCAGAACACTGAAGCTTTCTTT
V: TRBV18
size: .
length: 13
J: TRBJ1-1
D: .

CDR3: CASSSRLETQYF
DNA: TGTGCCAGCAGCTCCCGTCTTGAGACCCAGTACTTC
V: TRBV11-2
size: .
length: 12
J: TRBJ2-5
D: .

CDR3: CASRGTPPNYGYTF
DNA: TGTGCCAGCAGAGGGACACCTCCTAACTATGGCTACACCTTC
V: TRBV6-1
size: .
length: 14
J: TRBJ1-2
D: .

CDR3: CASRFGASGRIGYNEQFF
DNA: TGTGCCAGCAGATTCGGGGCTAGCGGGAGGATAGGTTACAATGAGCAGTTCTTC
V: TRBV5-4
size: .
length: 18
J: TRBJ2-1
D: TRBD2

CDR3: CASSSGTGGNTEAFF
DNA: TGTGCCAGCAGTTCTGGGACAGGGGGCAACACTGAAGCTTTCTTT
V: TRBV6-5
size: .
length: 15
J: TRBJ1-1
D: TRBD1

CDR3: CATSTGLAGGEQYF
DNA: TGTGCCACCAGCACGGGACTAGCGGGAGGCGAGCAGTACTTC
V: TRBV15
size: .
length: 14
J: TRBJ2-7
D: TRBD2

CDR3: CATNSGTVDGYTF
DNA: TGTGCCACCAACTCGGGGACCGTGGATGGCTACACCTTC
V: TRBV10-3
size: few
length: 13
J: TRBJ1-2
D: .

CDR3: CASSLESRVGGRAFF
DNA: TGTGCCAGCAGCTTGGAGTCTAGGGTGGGGGGCCGTGCTTTCTTT
V: TRBV5-4
size: once
length: 15
J: TRBJ1-1
D: .

CDR3: CASSIWRQGGTGELFF
DNA: TGTGCCAGTAGTATATGGCGCCAAGGGGGGACCGGGGAGCTGTTTTTT
V: TRBV19
size: .
length: 16
J: TRBJ2-2
D: .

CDR3: CASSPQGANTGELFF
DNA: TGCGCCAGCAGCCCACAGGGGGCGAACACCGGGGAGCTGTTTTTT
V: TRBV5-1
size: once
length: 15
J: TRBJ2-2
D: TRBD1

CDR3: CASSRLAGVSSYNEQFF
DNA: TGCGCCAGCAGCCGTCTAGCGGGAGTAAGTTCCTACAATGAGCAGTTCTTC
V: TRBV4-1
size: .
length: 17
J: TRBJ2-1
D: TRBD2

CDR3: CASRFQTEEYF
DNA: TGTGCCAGCAGATTTCAAACAGAGGAGTACTTC
V: TRBV5-6
size: .
length: 11
J: TRBJ2-7
D: .

CDR3: CASSPGTVIFSGANVLTF
DNA: TGTGCCAGCAGCCCCGGGACAGTTATTTTCTCTGGGGCCAACGTCCTGACTTTC
V: TRBV11-2
size: .
length: 18
J: TRBJ2-6
D: TRBD1

CDR3: CASSPGQGYSPLHF
DNA: TGTGCCAGCTCACCTGGACAGGGGTATTCACCCCTCCACTTT
V: TRBV18
size: .
length: 14
J: TRBJ1-6
D: TRBD1

CDR3: CASSLVGGYEQYF
DNA: TGCGCCAGCAGCTTGGTCGGCGGATACGAGCAGTACTTC
V: TRBV5-1
size: .
length: 13
J: TRBJ2-7
D: .

CDR3: CASSPSRGYNYGYTF
DNA: TGTGCCAGCAGCCCCTCTCGAGGGTACAACTATGGCTACACCTTC
V: TRBV9
size: .
length: 15
J: TRBJ1-2
D: .

CDR3: CASSYGHFQETQYF
DNA: TGTGCCAGCAGTTATGGCCATTTCCAAGAGACCCAGTACTTC
V: TRBV6-6
size: .
length: 14
J: TRBJ2-5
D: .

CDR3: CASSLIVGMNTEAFF
DNA: TGTGCCAGCAGCTTAATTGTGGGAATGAACACTGAAGCTTTCTTT
V: TRBV7-2
size: few
length: 15
J: TRBJ1-1
D: .

CDR3: CASSFWTGIYGYTF
DNA: TGTGCCAGCAGTTTTTGGACGGGAATTTATGGCTACACCTTC
V: TRBV5-4
size: few
length: 14
J: TRBJ1-2
D: .

CDR3: CASSPTGTYGYTF
DNA: TGTGCCAGCAGCCCGACAGGGACTTATGGCTACACCTTC
V: TRBV13
size: .
length: 13
J: TRBJ1-2
D: TRBD1

CDR3: CASSEGSASFGTDTQYF
DNA: TGTGCCAGCAGTGAAGGTAGCGCTAGCTTTGGTACAGATACGCAGTATTTT
V: TRBV2
size: .
length: 17
J: TRBJ2-3
D: .

CDR3: CASSLKGNTEAFF
DNA: TGTGCCAGCAGTTTAAAGGGGAACACTGAAGCTTTCTTT
V: TRBV27
size: .
length: 13
J: TRBJ1-1
D: .

CDR3: CASSRTAHNSPLHF
DNA: TGCGCCAGCAGCAGGACAGCGCATAATTCACCCCTCCACTTT
V: TRBV5-1
size: once
length: 14
J: TRBJ1-6
D: .

CDR3: CASSRVGGSTEAFF
DNA: TGTGCCAGCAGCCGGGTGGGGGGCTCCACTGAAGCTTTCTTT
V: TRBV5-5
size: .
length: 14
J: TRBJ1-1
D: .

CDR3: CASSYSRGGTQYF
DNA: TGTGCCAGCAGTTACTCGAGGGGGGGTACGCAGTATTTT
V: TRBV6-5
size: .
length: 13
J: TRBJ2-3
D: .

CDR3: CASSSGQVGTEAFF
DNA: TGCGCCAGCAGCTCCGGACAGGTGGGGACTGAAGCTTTCTTT
V: TRBV5-1
size: .
length: 14
J: TRBJ1-1
D: TRBD1

CDR3: CSGKGAGSGSTDTQYF
DNA: TGCAGCGGGAAGGGTGCTGGTAGCGGGAGCACAGATACGCAGTATTTT
V: TRBV29-1
size: .
length: 16
J: TRBJ2-3
D: TRBD2

CDR3: CASSFLGGYEQYF
DNA: TGTGCCAGCAGCTTTCTCGGCGGCTACGAGCAGTACTTC
V: TRBV7-8
size: few
length: 13
J: TRBJ2-7
D: .

CDR3: CASSLGSDRGELFF
DNA: TGTGCCAGCAGTTTGGGCAGCGATCGCGGGGAGCTGTTTTTT
V: TRBV28
size: .
length: 14
J: TRBJ2-2
D: .

CDR3: CASSLGASLNTEAFF
DNA: TGCGCCAGCAGCTTAGGGGCCTCCTTGAACACTGAAGCTTTCTTT
V: TRBV5-1
size: .
length: 15
J: TRBJ1-1
D: .

CDR3: CASGRIAEASYEQYF
DNA: TGTGCCAGCGGACGGATAGCGGAGGCCTCCTACGAGCAGTACTTC
V: TRBV27
size: .
length: 15
J: TRBJ2-7
D: .

CDR3: CASSLIRGHEQYF
DNA: TGTGCCAGCAGCTTAATTCGGGGTCACGAGCAGTACTTC
V: TRBV7-3
size: once
length: 13
J: TRBJ2-7
D: .

CDR3: CASRPTGRNTEAFF
DNA: TGTGCCAGCAGACCAACAGGGAGGAACACTGAAGCTTTCTTT
V: TRBV6-5
size: .
length: 14
J: TRBJ1-1
D: .

CDR3: CASSWVYEQYF
DNA: TGTGCCAGCAGTTGGGTCTACGAGCAGTACTTC
V: TRBV6-1
size: .
length: 11
J: TRBJ2-7
D: .

CDR3: CASSLLTGTDEQYF
DNA: TGTGCCAGCTCACTTTTGACCGGAACAGACGAGCAGTACTTC
V: TRBV18
size: .
length: 14
J: TRBJ2-7
D: .

CDR3: CASSTYTDTQYF
DNA: TGTGCCAGCAGCACCTACACAGATACGCAGTATTTT
V: TRBV7-3
size: .
length: 12
J: TRBJ2-3
D: .

CDR3: CASSIVRSSNQPQHF
DNA: TGTGCCAGTAGTATTGTCAGATCTAGCAATCAGCCCCAGCATTTT
V: TRBV19
size: .
length: 15
J: TRBJ1-5
D: .

CDR3: CASSPQGALGYTF
DNA: TGCGCCAGCAGCCCGCAGGGGGCGCTTGGCTACACCTTC
V: TRBV5-1
size: once
length: 13
J: TRBJ1-2
D: TRBD1

CDR3: CAISVKGTFANTGELFF
DNA: TGTGCCATCAGCGTTAAGGGGACATTCGCGAACACCGGGGAGCTGTTTTTT
V: TRBV10-3
size: .
length: 17
J: TRBJ2-2
D: .

CDR3: CASSAPGQGIYEQYF
DNA: TGTGCCAGCAGCGCTCCGGGACAGGGTATTTACGAGCAGTACTTC
V: TRBV7-9
size: .
length: 15
J: TRBJ2-7
D: TRBD1

CDR3: CASSQALAGTNEQFF
DNA: TGTGCCAGCAGCCAAGCACTAGCGGGAACCAATGAGCAGTTCTTC
V: TRBV14
size: .
length: 15
J: TRBJ2-1
D: TRBD2

CDR3: CASSPGQYNEQFF
DNA: TGTGCCAGCTCACCCGGACAGTACAATGAGCAGTTCTTC
V: TRBV18
size: .
length: 13
J: TRBJ2-1
D: .

CDR3: CASSSPGLAGGPNEQFF
DNA: TGTGCCAGCAGCTCCCCCGGTCTAGCGGGAGGGCCTAATGAGCAGTTCTTC
V: TRBV7-9
size: .
length: 17
J: TRBJ2-1
D: TRBD2

CDR3: CATRTTGPHEQFF
DNA: TGTGCCACCAGAACTACCGGGCCCCATGAGCAGTTCTTC
V: TRBV15
size: .
length: 13
J: TRBJ2-1
D: .

CDR3: CASTYDSNQPQHF
DNA: TGTGCCAGCACATACGATAGCAATCAGCCCCAGCATTTT
V: TRBV10-3
size: .
length: 13
J: TRBJ1-5
D: .